This is a list of T cell receptor beta chains from one sample in a study of T cells in Graves' hyperthyroidism and ophthalmopathy. TCRdb used MiXCR to reprocess the multiplex PCR reads, holding one entry per CDR3 protein. The table has about 520,000 distinct CDR3 sequences, roughly a quarter seen once; the top ten hold approximately 11%. The sequenced sample was blood. The receptors originated from a woman aged 25-40 years with Graves' ophthalmopathy. The CDR3 runs from the conserved cysteine through the conserved F or W. The D gene is left open where the match is weak. Clone size, where shown, is once, few, many, or a class for clones that have expanded.

cdr3_nt: TGTGCCTGGAGTGTACAGAACACCGGGGAGCTGTTTTTT; cdr3_aa: CAWSVQNTGELFF; v_call: TRBV30; d_call: .; clone_size: many; j_call: TRBJ2-2
cdr3_nt: TGTGCCAGCAGTCTACGGGACAGGGGATATTCACCCCTCCACTTT; cdr3_aa: CASSLRDRGYSPLHF; v_call: TRBV6-2/TRBV6-3; d_call: TRBD1; clone_size: many; j_call: TRBJ1-6
cdr3_nt: TGTGCCACCAGTGATTTGGAGGACGGAAACTATGGCTACACCTTC; cdr3_aa: CATSDLEDGNYGYTF; v_call: TRBV24-1; d_call: .; clone_size: many; j_call: TRBJ1-2
cdr3_nt: TGTGCCAGCAGCATGGTGGACTATGGCTACACCTTC; cdr3_aa: CASSMVDYGYTF; v_call: TRBV11-1; d_call: .; clone_size: many; j_call: TRBJ1-2
cdr3_nt: TGTGCCAGCACCAAAGGGGGACTAAACACTGAAGCTTTCTTT; cdr3_aa: CASTKGGLNTEAFF; v_call: TRBV6-2/TRBV6-3; d_call: .; clone_size: many; j_call: TRBJ1-1
cdr3_nt: TGTGCCAGCAGGCTAGTGTGGAACACTGAAGCTTTCTTT; cdr3_aa: CASRLVWNTEAFF; v_call: TRBV27; d_call: .; clone_size: many; j_call: TRBJ1-1
cdr3_nt: TGTGCCAGCAGTAGTAATCCGGGACAGGGTAGTTACGGCTACACCTTC; cdr3_aa: CASSSNPGQGSYGYTF; v_call: TRBV27; d_call: TRBD1; clone_size: many; j_call: TRBJ1-2
cdr3_nt: TGTGCCACCAGCAGAGATCCCTCGGGGAGTCGGCAGTACTTC; cdr3_aa: CATSRDPSGSRQYF; v_call: TRBV15; d_call: .; clone_size: many; j_call: TRBJ2-7
cdr3_nt: TGTGCCAGCAGTACCGAAGGGGTAACTGCTTTCTTT; cdr3_aa: CASSTEGVTAFF; v_call: TRBV28; d_call: .; clone_size: .; j_call: TRBJ1-1
cdr3_nt: TGTGCCAGCAGGTTTAGCGCCGGTCGAGCTTTCTTT; cdr3_aa: CASRFSAGRAFF; v_call: TRBV12-3/TRBV12-4; d_call: .; clone_size: few; j_call: TRBJ1-1
cdr3_nt: TGTGCCAGCAGTCCAGGGATTAGCAATCAGCCCCAGCATTTT; cdr3_aa: CASSPGISNQPQHF; v_call: TRBV12-3/TRBV12-4; d_call: .; clone_size: many; j_call: TRBJ1-5
cdr3_nt: TGCAGTGCTACTCAGGGAGACGAGCAGTACTTC; cdr3_aa: CSATQGDEQYF; v_call: TRBV20-1; d_call: .; clone_size: many; j_call: TRBJ2-7
cdr3_nt: TGTGCCAGTGTACTAGCGGGAGACGGTAGTTACGAGCAGTACTTC; cdr3_aa: CASVLAGDGSYEQYF; v_call: TRBV6-1; d_call: TRBD2; clone_size: many; j_call: TRBJ2-7
cdr3_nt: TGTGCCAGCAGAGGGGGACTAATAGGACAAGAGACCCAGTACTTC; cdr3_aa: CASRGGLIGQETQYF; v_call: TRBV12-3/TRBV12-4; d_call: .; clone_size: .; j_call: TRBJ2-5
cdr3_nt: TGTGCCAGCAGCGTTTGGGGTGGCTATGGCTACACCTTC; cdr3_aa: CASSVWGGYGYTF; v_call: TRBV9; d_call: .; clone_size: many; j_call: TRBJ1-2
cdr3_nt: TGTGCCAGCAGGCAAATCGACACCAACACCGGGGAGCTGTTTTTT; cdr3_aa: CASRQIDTNTGELFF; v_call: TRBV6-1; d_call: .; clone_size: many; j_call: TRBJ2-2
cdr3_nt: TGCAGTGCTTCCGACAGTCCCCTTAACTATGGCTACACCTTC; cdr3_aa: CSASDSPLNYGYTF; v_call: TRBV20-1; d_call: .; clone_size: .; j_call: TRBJ1-2
cdr3_nt: TGTGCCAGCAGCCAAGTGTCTAACTCCTACGAGCAGTACTTC; cdr3_aa: CASSQVSNSYEQYF; v_call: TRBV4-2; d_call: .; clone_size: .; j_call: TRBJ2-7
cdr3_nt: TGTGCCAGCAGTGGAACCGACAGACAAGAGACCCAGTACTTC; cdr3_aa: CASSGTDRQETQYF; v_call: TRBV6-1; d_call: .; clone_size: .; j_call: TRBJ2-5
cdr3_nt: TGTGCCAGCAGCCAAGTGTCCGGACTAGCGTCCGGGGAGCTGTTTTTT; cdr3_aa: CASSQVSGLASGELFF; v_call: TRBV4-2; d_call: TRBD2; clone_size: many; j_call: TRBJ2-2
cdr3_nt: TGTGCCAGCAGCTTAGCGCGGGGGCTATACTATGGCTACACCTTC; cdr3_aa: CASSLARGLYYGYTF; v_call: TRBV7-2; d_call: .; clone_size: many; j_call: TRBJ1-2
cdr3_nt: TGTGCCAGCAGTTCGACTAGCGGGAGTCTATACGAGCAGTACTTC; cdr3_aa: CASSSTSGSLYEQYF; v_call: TRBV2; d_call: TRBD2; clone_size: .; j_call: TRBJ2-7
cdr3_nt: TGTGCCAGCAGCCCACTCGTAAACACCGGGGAGCTGTTTTTT; cdr3_aa: CASSPLVNTGELFF; v_call: TRBV5-5; d_call: .; clone_size: many; j_call: TRBJ2-2
cdr3_nt: TGTGCCAGCAGTGTCGTGGGGACCTATGGCTACGAGCAGTACTTC; cdr3_aa: CASSVVGTYGYEQYF; v_call: TRBV6-1; d_call: .; clone_size: few; j_call: TRBJ2-7
cdr3_nt: TGTGCCAGCAGTGAGCGGGGCCAGGGCAGCCAGCCCCAGCATTTT; cdr3_aa: CASSERGQGSQPQHF; v_call: TRBV6-1; d_call: .; clone_size: .; j_call: TRBJ1-5
cdr3_nt: TGTGCCAGCAGTTTATCGCGGGTCACCGGGGAGCTGTTTTTT; cdr3_aa: CASSLSRVTGELFF; v_call: TRBV27; d_call: .; clone_size: many; j_call: TRBJ2-2
cdr3_nt: TGTGCCATCGGTCCGGGACAGCAAGAGACCCAGTACTTC; cdr3_aa: CAIGPGQQETQYF; v_call: TRBV10-3; d_call: TRBD1; clone_size: many; j_call: TRBJ2-5
cdr3_nt: TGTGCCAGCAGCGCCCGGACTAGCGGGGGGGTTCAAGAGACCCAGTACTTC; cdr3_aa: CASSARTSGGVQETQYF; v_call: TRBV7-8; d_call: TRBD2; clone_size: many; j_call: TRBJ2-5
cdr3_nt: TGTGCCAGCACCCTGCGGTTCACTGAAGCTTTCTTT; cdr3_aa: CASTLRFTEAFF; v_call: TRBV12-3/TRBV12-4; d_call: .; clone_size: .; j_call: TRBJ1-1
cdr3_nt: TGTGCCAGCAGCCCGGGGGGAGCGGGGGGTTACGAGCAGTACTTC; cdr3_aa: CASSPGGAGGYEQYF; v_call: TRBV13; d_call: TRBD2; clone_size: many; j_call: TRBJ2-7
cdr3_nt: TGTGCCAGCAGCTTACAGCGGACCTATGGCTACACCTTC; cdr3_aa: CASSLQRTYGYTF; v_call: TRBV7-3; d_call: .; clone_size: many; j_call: TRBJ1-2
cdr3_nt: TGTGCCAGCACCAAATTTGCCGGGGGACTACTGAACACCGGGGAGCTGTTTTTT; cdr3_aa: CASTKFAGGLLNTGELFF; v_call: TRBV28; d_call: TRBD2; clone_size: .; j_call: TRBJ2-2
cdr3_nt: TGTGCCTATACCCGGAGCTCCTACGAGCAGTACTTC; cdr3_aa: CAYTRSSYEQYF; v_call: TRBV30; d_call: .; clone_size: .; j_call: TRBJ2-7
cdr3_nt: TGCGCCAGCAGCTTATCCTACGACGTTCGCTCTAACTATGGCTACACCTTC; cdr3_aa: CASSLSYDVRSNYGYTF; v_call: TRBV5-1; d_call: .; clone_size: many; j_call: TRBJ1-2
cdr3_nt: TGTGCCAGCGCCGGGACCGGGAGAGAGACCCAGTACTTC; cdr3_aa: CASAGTGRETQYF; v_call: TRBV19; d_call: .; clone_size: many; j_call: TRBJ2-5
cdr3_nt: TGTGCCATCAGGGACAGGGGGGACAATTCACCCCTCCACTTT; cdr3_aa: CAIRDRGDNSPLHF; v_call: TRBV10-3; d_call: TRBD1; clone_size: few; j_call: TRBJ1-6
cdr3_nt: TGTGCCAGCAGACCCACAGGGATCTACACTGAAGCTTTCTTT; cdr3_aa: CASRPTGIYTEAFF; v_call: TRBV28; d_call: .; clone_size: many; j_call: TRBJ1-1
cdr3_nt: TGCAGCGTTGAAGCGAGCTATGGCTACACCTTC; cdr3_aa: CSVEASYGYTF; v_call: TRBV29-1; d_call: .; clone_size: many; j_call: TRBJ1-2
cdr3_nt: TGTGCCAGCAGCTCCGCTACCTACGAGCAGTACTTC; cdr3_aa: CASSSATYEQYF; v_call: TRBV7-9; d_call: .; clone_size: .; j_call: TRBJ2-7
cdr3_nt: TGTGCCAGCAGGCTGGACAGTGGGTCTGGGGCCAACGTCCTGACTTTC; cdr3_aa: CASRLDSGSGANVLTF; v_call: TRBV6-1; d_call: .; clone_size: .; j_call: TRBJ2-6
cdr3_nt: TGTGCCAGCAGGGGGCTAGCGGGAGGGCTCGAGCAGTACTTC; cdr3_aa: CASRGLAGGLEQYF; v_call: TRBV25-1; d_call: TRBD2; clone_size: .; j_call: TRBJ2-7